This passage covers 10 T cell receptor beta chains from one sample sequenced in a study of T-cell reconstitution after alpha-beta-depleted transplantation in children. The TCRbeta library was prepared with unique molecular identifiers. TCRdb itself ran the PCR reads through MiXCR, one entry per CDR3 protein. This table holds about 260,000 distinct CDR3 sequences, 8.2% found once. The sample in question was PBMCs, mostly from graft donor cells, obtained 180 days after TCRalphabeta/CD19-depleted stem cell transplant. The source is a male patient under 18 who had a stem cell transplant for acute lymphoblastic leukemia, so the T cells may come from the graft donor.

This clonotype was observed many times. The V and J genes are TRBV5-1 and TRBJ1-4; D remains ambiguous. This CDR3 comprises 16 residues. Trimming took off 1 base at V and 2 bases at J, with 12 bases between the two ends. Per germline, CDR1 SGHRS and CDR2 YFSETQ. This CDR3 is CASSLSVGRTNEKLFF. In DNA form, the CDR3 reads TGCGCCAGCAGCTTGTCGGTGGGTCGTACTAATGAAAAACTGTTTTTT.

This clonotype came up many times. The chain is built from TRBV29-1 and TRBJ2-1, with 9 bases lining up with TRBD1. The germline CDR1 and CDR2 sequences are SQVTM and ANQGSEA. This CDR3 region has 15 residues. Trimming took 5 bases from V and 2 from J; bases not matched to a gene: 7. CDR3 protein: CSVSPGTGTYNEQFF. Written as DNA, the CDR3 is TGCAGCGTTTCCCCCGGGACAGGGACCTACAATGAGCAGTTCTTC.

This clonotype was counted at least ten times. The CDR3: CASSLGAGKGNTIYF. Here the CDR3 DNA reads TGCGCCAGCAGCTTGGGTGCAGGGAAGGGAAACACCATATATTTT. The chain carries TRBV5-1 and TRBJ1-3; TRBD1 is a possible D gene (5 bases). The germline CDR1 and CDR2 sequences are SGHRS and YFSETQ. This CDR3 is built from 15 residues. V dropped 0 bases and J dropped 4 bases, with 11 bases sitting between them.

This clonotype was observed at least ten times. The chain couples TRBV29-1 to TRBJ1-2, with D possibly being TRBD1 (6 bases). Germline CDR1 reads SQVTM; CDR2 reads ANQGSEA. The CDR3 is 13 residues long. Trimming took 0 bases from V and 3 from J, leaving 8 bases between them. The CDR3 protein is CSVEDRGYYGYTF. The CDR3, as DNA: TGCAGCGTTGAAGACAGGGGCTACTATGGCTACACCTTC.

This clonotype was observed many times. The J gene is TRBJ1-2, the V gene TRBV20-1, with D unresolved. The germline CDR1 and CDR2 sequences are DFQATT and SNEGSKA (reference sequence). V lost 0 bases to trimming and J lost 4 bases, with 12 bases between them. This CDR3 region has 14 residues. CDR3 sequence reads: CSARDRDRGYGYTF. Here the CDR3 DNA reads TGCAGTGCTAGAGATCGCGACCGAGGCTATGGCTACACCTTC.

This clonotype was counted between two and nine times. The CDR3 DNA is TGTGCCATCAAAACCCAGGGTTATGGCTACACCTTC. Encoded protein: CAIKTQGYGYTF. The chain carries TRBV28 and TRBJ1-2; tentatively, D is TRBD1 (5 bases). This CDR3 region has 12 residues. Trimming left V 10 bases short and J 5 bases short, with 14 bases between. The germline gives CDR1 MDHEN, CDR2 SYDVKM.

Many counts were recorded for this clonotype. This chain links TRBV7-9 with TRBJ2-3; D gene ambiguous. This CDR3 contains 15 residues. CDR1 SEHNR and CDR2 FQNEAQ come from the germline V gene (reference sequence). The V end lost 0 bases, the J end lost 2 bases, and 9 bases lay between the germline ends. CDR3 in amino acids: CASSLAGQDTDTQYF. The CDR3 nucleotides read TGTGCCAGCAGCTTAGCCGGCCAGGACACAGATACGCAGTATTTT.

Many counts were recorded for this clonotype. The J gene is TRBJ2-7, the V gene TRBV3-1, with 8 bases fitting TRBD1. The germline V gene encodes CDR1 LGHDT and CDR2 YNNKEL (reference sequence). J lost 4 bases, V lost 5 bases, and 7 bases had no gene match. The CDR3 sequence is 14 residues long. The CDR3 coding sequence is TGTGCCAGCAGCTCCGACAGGGGAGAATACGAGCAGTACTTC. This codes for CASSSDRGEYEQYF.

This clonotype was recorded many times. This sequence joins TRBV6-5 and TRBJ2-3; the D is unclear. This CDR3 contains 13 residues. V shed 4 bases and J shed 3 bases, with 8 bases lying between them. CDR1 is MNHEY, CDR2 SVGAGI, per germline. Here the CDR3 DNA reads TGTGCCAGCAGTTCCCACATTACAGATACGCAGTATTTT. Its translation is CASSSHITDTQYF.

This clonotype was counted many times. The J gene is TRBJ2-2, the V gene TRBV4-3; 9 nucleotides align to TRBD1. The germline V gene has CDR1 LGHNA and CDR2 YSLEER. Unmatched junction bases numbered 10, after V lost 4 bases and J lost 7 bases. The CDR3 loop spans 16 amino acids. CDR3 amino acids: CASSPSGTGLGGELFF. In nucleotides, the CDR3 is TGCGCCAGCAGCCCCTCCGGGACAGGGTTAGGCGGGGAGCTGTTTTTT.